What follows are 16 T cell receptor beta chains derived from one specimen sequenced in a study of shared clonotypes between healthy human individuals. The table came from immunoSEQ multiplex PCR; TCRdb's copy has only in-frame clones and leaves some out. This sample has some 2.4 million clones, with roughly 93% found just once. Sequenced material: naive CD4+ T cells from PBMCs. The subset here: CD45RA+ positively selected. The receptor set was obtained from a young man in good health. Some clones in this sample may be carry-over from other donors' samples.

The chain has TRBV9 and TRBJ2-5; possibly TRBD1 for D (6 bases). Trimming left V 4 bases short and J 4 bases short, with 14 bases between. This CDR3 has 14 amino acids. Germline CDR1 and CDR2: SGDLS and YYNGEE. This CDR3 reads CASSYGQSGETQYF. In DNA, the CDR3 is TGTGCCAGCAGCTACGGACAGTCCGGAGAGACCCAGTACTTC.

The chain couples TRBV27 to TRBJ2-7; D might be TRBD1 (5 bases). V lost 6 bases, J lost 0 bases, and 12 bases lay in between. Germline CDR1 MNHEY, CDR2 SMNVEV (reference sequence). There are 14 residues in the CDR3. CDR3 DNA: TGTGCCAGCAGAACAGGTTCCCTCTCCTACGAGCAGTACTTC. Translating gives CASRTGSLSYEQYF.

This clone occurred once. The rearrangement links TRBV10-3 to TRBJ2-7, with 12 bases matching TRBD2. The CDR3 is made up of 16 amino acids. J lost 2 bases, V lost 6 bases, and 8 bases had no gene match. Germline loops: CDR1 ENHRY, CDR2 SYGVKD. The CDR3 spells CAIRQTSGRPAYEQYF. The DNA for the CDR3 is TGTGCCATCAGGCAAACTAGCGGGAGGCCGGCCTACGAGCAGTACTTC.

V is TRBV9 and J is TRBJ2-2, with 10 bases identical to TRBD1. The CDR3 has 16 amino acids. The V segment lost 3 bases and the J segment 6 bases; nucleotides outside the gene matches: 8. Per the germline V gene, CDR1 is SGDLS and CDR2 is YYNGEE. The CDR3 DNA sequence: TGTGCCAGCAGCGCCAGGCGAGGACAGGGGGCCGGGGAGCTGTTTTTT. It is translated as CASSARRGQGAGELFF.

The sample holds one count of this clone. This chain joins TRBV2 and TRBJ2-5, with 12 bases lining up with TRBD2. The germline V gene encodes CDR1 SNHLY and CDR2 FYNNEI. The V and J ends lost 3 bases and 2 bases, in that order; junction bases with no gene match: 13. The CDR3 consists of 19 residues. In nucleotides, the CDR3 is TGTGCCAGCAGTGAGGCGGCTAGCGGGAGGGAAACGCGGCAAGAGACCCAGTACTTC. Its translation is CASSEAASGRETRQETQYF.

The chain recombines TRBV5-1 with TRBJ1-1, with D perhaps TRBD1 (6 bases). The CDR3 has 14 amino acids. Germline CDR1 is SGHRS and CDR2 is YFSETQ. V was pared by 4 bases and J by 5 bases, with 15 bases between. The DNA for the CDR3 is TGCGCCAGCAGCATCGGGGGGGCGAGTACTGAAGCTTTCTTT. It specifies CASSIGGASTEAFF.

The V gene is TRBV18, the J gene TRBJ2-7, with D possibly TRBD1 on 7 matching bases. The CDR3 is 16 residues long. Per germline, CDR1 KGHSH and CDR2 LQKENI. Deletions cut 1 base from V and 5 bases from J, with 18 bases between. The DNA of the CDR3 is TGTGCCAGCTCACCACGGAGGGGGCGGGATTTTGACGAGCAGTACTTC. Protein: CASSPRRGRDFDEQYF.

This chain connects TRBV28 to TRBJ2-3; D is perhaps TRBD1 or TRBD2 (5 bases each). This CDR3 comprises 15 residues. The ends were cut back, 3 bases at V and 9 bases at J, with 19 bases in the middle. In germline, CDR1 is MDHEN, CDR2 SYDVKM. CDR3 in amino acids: CASSLGPSRSTTQYF. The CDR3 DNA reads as TGTGCCAGCAGTTTGGGGCCTAGCCGGTCGACGACGCAGTATTTT.

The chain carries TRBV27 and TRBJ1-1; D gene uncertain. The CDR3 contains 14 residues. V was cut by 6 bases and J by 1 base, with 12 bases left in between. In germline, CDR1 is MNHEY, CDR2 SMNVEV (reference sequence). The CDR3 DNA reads TGTGCCAGCAGCTACCGCTTTTCGAACACTGAAGCTTTCTTT. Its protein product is CASSYRFSNTEAFF.

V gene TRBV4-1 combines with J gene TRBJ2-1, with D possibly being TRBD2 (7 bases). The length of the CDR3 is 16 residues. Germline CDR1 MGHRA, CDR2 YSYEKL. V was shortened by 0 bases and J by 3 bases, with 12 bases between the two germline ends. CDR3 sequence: CASSQERGGFYNEQFF. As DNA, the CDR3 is TGCGCCAGCAGCCAAGAAAGGGGGGGGTTCTACAATGAGCAGTTCTTC.

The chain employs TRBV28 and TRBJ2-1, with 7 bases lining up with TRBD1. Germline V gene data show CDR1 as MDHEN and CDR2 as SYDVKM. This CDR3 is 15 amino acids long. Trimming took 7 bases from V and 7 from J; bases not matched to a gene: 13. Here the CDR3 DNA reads TGTGCCAGCACTAGGTTAGGGGGCGGGTGGAATGAGCAGTTCTTC. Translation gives CASTRLGGGWNEQFF.

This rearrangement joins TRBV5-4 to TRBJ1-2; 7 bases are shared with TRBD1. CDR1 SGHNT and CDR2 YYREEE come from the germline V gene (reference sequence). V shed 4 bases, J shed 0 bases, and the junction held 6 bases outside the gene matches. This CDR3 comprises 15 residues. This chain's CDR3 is CASSADRVANYGYTF. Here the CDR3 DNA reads TGTGCCAGCAGCGCAGACAGGGTAGCTAACTATGGCTACACCTTC.

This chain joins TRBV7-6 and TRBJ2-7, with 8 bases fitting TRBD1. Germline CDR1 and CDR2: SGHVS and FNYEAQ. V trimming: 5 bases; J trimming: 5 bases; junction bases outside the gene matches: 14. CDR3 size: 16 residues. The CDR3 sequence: CASSRLSLTGGDEQYF. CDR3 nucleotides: TGTGCCAGCAGCCGCCTCAGTCTAACAGGGGGAGACGAGCAGTACTTC. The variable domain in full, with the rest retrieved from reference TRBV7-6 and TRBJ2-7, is GAGVSQSPRYKVTKRGQDVALRCDPISGHVSLYWYRQALGQGPEFLTYFNYEAQQDKSGLPNDRFSAERPEGSISTLTIQRTEQRDSAMYRCASSRLSLTGGDEQYFGPGTRLTVT.

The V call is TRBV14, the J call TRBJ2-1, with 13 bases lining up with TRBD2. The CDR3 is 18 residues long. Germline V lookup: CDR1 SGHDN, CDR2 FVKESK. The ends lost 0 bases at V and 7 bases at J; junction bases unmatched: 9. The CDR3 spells CASSQDLGTSGRGNEQFF. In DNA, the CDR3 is TGTGCCAGCAGCCAAGATCTGGGAACTAGCGGGAGGGGAAATGAGCAGTTCTTC.

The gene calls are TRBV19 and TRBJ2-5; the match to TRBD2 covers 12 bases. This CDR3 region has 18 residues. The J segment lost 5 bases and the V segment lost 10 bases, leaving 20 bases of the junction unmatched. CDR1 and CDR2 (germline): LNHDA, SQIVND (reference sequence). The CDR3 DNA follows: TGTGCCACTCGACCCCGCTCTCTAGCGGGAGGGCCCGGTGAGACCCAGTACTTC. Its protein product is CATRPRSLAGGPGETQYF.

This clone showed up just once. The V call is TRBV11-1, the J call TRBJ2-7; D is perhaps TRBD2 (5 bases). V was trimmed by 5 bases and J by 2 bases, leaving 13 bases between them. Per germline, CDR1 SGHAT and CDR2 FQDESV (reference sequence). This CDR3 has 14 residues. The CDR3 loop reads CASSPIEGAYEQYF. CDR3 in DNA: TGTGCCAGCAGCCCAATAGAGGGCGCCTACGAGCAGTACTTC.